A selection of T cell receptor beta chains follows, all from one sample in a study of early T cells in non-severe SARS-CoV-2 infection. One entry per CDR3 protein, called by TCRdb with MiXCR from the 5' RACE reads. The data show about 80,000 distinct CDR3 sequences, with roughly an eighth seen just once and roughly a sixth held by the top ten. The specimen comprised whole blood, sampled at baseline. The receptor set was obtained from an adult who was a healthcare worker with PCR-confirmed SARS-CoV-2 infection or an uninfected control (not recorded which). The donor label of this sample is uncertain. Each CDR3 is given with its conserved first and last residue. Each record gives: CDR3 DNA, CDR3 protein, V gene, J gene, clone size, D gene. A D gene is named only where the DNA matches it firmly. The listing skips clone size in some rows; elsewhere it reads once, few, many or a size class.

TGCGCCAGCAGTGAGGACGAAGCCTATTCACCCCTCCACTTT,CASSEDEAYSPLHF,TRBV10-1,TRBJ1-6,NA,NA
TGCGCCAGCAGCTTGGTCGCGGCCCCTAGAAATGAGCAGTTCTTC,CASSLVAAPRNEQFF,TRBV5-1,TRBJ2-1,few,NA
TGTGCCAGCAGCCAACCGGACAGGGTGCAAGATGAAGCTTTCTTT,CASSQPDRVQDEAFF,TRBV5-6,TRBJ1-1,few,TRBD1
TGCGCCAGCAGTGAGATCGGGATAGCGGGTAGCACAGATACGCAGTATTTT,CASSEIGIAGSTDTQYF,TRBV10-1,TRBJ2-3,NA,TRBD2
TGCGCCAGCAGCCCACGGCCACTAGCGGGGTACTACAATGAGCAGTTCTTC,CASSPRPLAGYYNEQFF,TRBV5-1,TRBJ2-1,few,TRBD2
TGTGCCACCAGCAGATCACAAGCGGATAGCACAGATACGCAGTATTTT,CATSRSQADSTDTQYF,TRBV15,TRBJ2-3,few,NA
TGTGCCAGCGCGGGACTAGCAACAGATACGCAGTATTTT,CASAGLATDTQYF,TRBV18,TRBJ2-3,few,TRBD2
TGTGCCGGTGGGAGGGATAGCAATCAGCCCCAGCATTTT,CAGGRDSNQPQHF,TRBV2,TRBJ1-5,once,NA
TGTGCCAGCAGTTTGGGTTTGGTCACTGAAGCTTTCTTT,CASSLGLVTEAFF,TRBV6-5,TRBJ1-1,many,NA
TGTGCCAGCAGCCAATCCCCTGGACAGGTTCGTGAGCAGTACTTC,CASSQSPGQVREQYF,TRBV14,TRBJ2-7,NA,TRBD1
TGTGCCAGCAGTGAGGGATCCGAAGGGGATACGCAGTATTTT,CASSEGSEGDTQYF,TRBV6-4,TRBJ2-3,few,NA
TGTGCCAGCAGCTTAGTACAGATTAATTCACCCCTCCACTTT,CASSLVQINSPLHF,TRBV7-2,TRBJ1-6,NA,NA
TGTGCCAGCAGCCTCTCCGGGACAGGGCCGCATTCACCCCTCCACTTT,CASSLSGTGPHSPLHF,TRBV7-9,TRBJ1-6,few,TRBD1
TGCGCCAGCAGCTTAGCCAGCAACACTGAAGCTTTCTTT,CASSLASNTEAFF,TRBV5-1,TRBJ1-1,few,NA
TGTGCCAGCAGACCCTCGGGGACTAGCGGGAGTAACGAGCAGTACTTC,CASRPSGTSGSNEQYF,TRBV12-3/TRBV12-4,TRBJ2-7,many,TRBD2
TGTGCCAGCCGGACGAGTTACGAGCAGTACTTC,CASRTSYEQYF,TRBV5-6,TRBJ2-7,NA,NA
TGTGCCAGCACCCCGGACAGGGCCAGGGAGACTGAAGCTTTCTTT,CASTPDRARETEAFF,TRBV7-2,TRBJ1-1,few,TRBD1
TGTGCCAGCTCACAGGGACAGGGGGACACTGAAGCTTTCTTT,CASSQGQGDTEAFF,TRBV18,TRBJ1-1,few,TRBD1
TGCGCCAGCAGTCTGACAGGGGACCTTGGGGATGAGCAGTTCTTC,CASSLTGDLGDEQFF,TRBV5-1,TRBJ2-1,NA,TRBD1
TGTGCCAGCAGTTTACTTTGGGGTCCGTACGAGCAGTACTTC,CASSLLWGPYEQYF,TRBV27,TRBJ2-7,few,NA
TGTGCCAGCTCACCACCGGCAGGGAAGTTTTACGGCTACACCTTC,CASSPPAGKFYGYTF,TRBV18,TRBJ1-2,many,NA
TGTGCCAGCACCTCGGGAGGGAGGACCCAGTACTTC,CASTSGGRTQYF,TRBV12-3/TRBV12-4,TRBJ2-5,NA,TRBD2
TGTGCTAGTGCCTCGGGACGGGGAAATTCACCCCTCCACTTT,CASASGRGNSPLHF,TRBV12-5,TRBJ1-6,few,NA
TGCGCCAGCAGTCAATCAACGGGGGGCGGCACCGGGGAGCTGTTTTTT,CASSQSTGGGTGELFF,TRBV23-1,TRBJ2-2,few,NA
TGTGCCAGCAGTTGCTCGACAGCGACCATGAATTCACCCCTCCACTTT,CASSCSTATMNSPLHF,TRBV6-8,TRBJ1-6,medium-sized,NA
TGTGCCATCAGTGGGAGGACGGGTCCTTACGAGCAGTACTTC,CAISGRTGPYEQYF,TRBV10-3,TRBJ2-7,NA,NA
TGTGCCAGCACATTGAGCGGGGGGAGCTCCTACGAGCAGTACTTC,CASTLSGGSSYEQYF,TRBV28,TRBJ2-7,many,TRBD2
TGTGCCAGCGGACAGGACAACGGAAACACCATATATTTT,CASGQDNGNTIYF,TRBV2,TRBJ1-3,NA,TRBD1
TGTGCCAGCAGCACGACGTTGAATCAGCCCCAGCATTTT,CASSTTLNQPQHF,TRBV6-2/TRBV6-3,TRBJ1-5,once,NA
TGCGCCAGCAGCATGGAACTAGCGGGGACGCAAAGGACCCAGTACTTC,CASSMELAGTQRTQYF,TRBV4-1,TRBJ2-5,few,TRBD2
TGCAGTGCTAGGGGAAGGGCGCTGGAGCAGTACTTC,CSARGRALEQYF,TRBV20-1,TRBJ2-7,NA,NA
TGCGCCAGCAGCCAAGCCGTCTTACTTGAACCCCACAATGAGCAGTTCTTC,CASSQAVLLEPHNEQFF,TRBV4-1,TRBJ2-1,NA,NA
TGTGCCAGCAGAGGACGGGACTTTCAAGAGACCCAGTACTTC,CASRGRDFQETQYF,TRBV3-1,TRBJ2-5,few,NA
TGCGCCAGCAGCCTCGGCTTGCAGTTAGCCAACATTCAGTACTTC,CASSLGLQLANIQYF,TRBV5-1,TRBJ2-4,few,NA
TGTGCCAGCAGTGACCAACCCACTAGCGGGACCTACGAGCAGTACTTC,CASSDQPTSGTYEQYF,TRBV25-1,TRBJ2-7,many,TRBD2
TGTGCCAGCAGAACGGGGGGGTATGGTAAAGAGACCCAGTACTTC,CASRTGGYGKETQYF,TRBV6-6,TRBJ2-5,few,TRBD2
TGTGCCATCAGCCCCCCCGGGGCAGGCTCACCCCTCCACTTT,CAISPPGAGSPLHF,TRBV10-3,TRBJ1-6,NA,NA
TGTGCCAGCAGTTACTCGGCTAGCGGGAGGGGTGCAGATACGCAGTATTTT,CASSYSASGRGADTQYF,TRBV6-5,TRBJ2-3,few,TRBD2
TGTGCCAGCAGTTTTGGTCAGCACTACGAGCAGTACTTC,CASSFGQHYEQYF,TRBV12-3/TRBV12-4,TRBJ2-7,few,NA
TGTGCCAGCAGAGCGAATTCCGTAGGTAGCTCCTACAATGAGCAGTTCTTC,CASRANSVGSSYNEQFF,TRBV6-4,TRBJ2-1,many,NA
TGTGCCAGCAGCTTAGCGGGGGTGACCACTGAAGCTTTCTTT,CASSLAGVTTEAFF,TRBV7-2,TRBJ1-1,NA,NA
TGTGCCAGTAGTAGAGCCGGACTAGAGGTGGATACGCAGTATTTT,CASSRAGLEVDTQYF,TRBV19,TRBJ2-3,NA,TRBD2
TGTGCCAGCAGTACGACTAGCGGGAGTCCAGGGAATGAGCAGTTCTTC,CASSTTSGSPGNEQFF,TRBV6-5,TRBJ2-1,many,TRBD2
TGTGCCAGCGCCGACTACGAGCAGTACTTC,CASADYEQYF,TRBV2,TRBJ2-7,NA,NA
TGCGCCAGCAGCCTGGGAACAGGGGGCTGGAAGGAGACCCAGTACTTC,CASSLGTGGWKETQYF,TRBV4-1,TRBJ2-5,many,TRBD1
TGTGCTAGTGGTTTGGGCGGAGTAGACACCATATATTTT,CASGLGGVDTIYF,TRBV12-5,TRBJ1-3,few,NA
TGTGCCAGCAGCGCACTAGCGGGAGGCGTAGATACGCAGTATTTT,CASSALAGGVDTQYF,TRBV7-7,TRBJ2-3,many,TRBD2
TGCGCCAGCAGCGCAACCCCGACCGGCGTCTCTGGAAACACCATATATTTT,CASSATPTGVSGNTIYF,TRBV5-1,TRBJ1-3,few,NA
TGTGCCAGTCAATTAGGGACGGCTTATGGCTACACCTTC,CASQLGTAYGYTF,TRBV5-6,TRBJ1-2,NA,NA
TGCGCCAGCAGCCAAGGTATGGCGCTTCCCCGGGAGACCCAGTACTTC,CASSQGMALPRETQYF,TRBV4-1,TRBJ2-5,NA,NA